This T cell receptor beta chain was retrieved from a study of T cell repertoires in cytomegalovirus infection. Study information: Shared public TCR beta signatures pointed to both CMV infection and a matching HLA type.

Trimming left V 1 base short and J 6 bases short, with 9 bases between. Germline V CDR1 and CDR2: SEHNR, FQNEAQ (reference sequence). The CDR3 runs 13 residues. TCRdb reprocessed the reads via MiXCR and lists one record per CDR3 protein. The table records around 750,000 distinct CDR3 sequences, roughly 33% of them present only once. This clonotype was found many times. Its target is unknown. The chain employs TRBV7-9 and TRBJ1-2; D ambiguous. The receptor was derived from a human donor in good health (CMV status not recorded). Some clones in this sample may be carry-over from other donors' samples. The specimen was cultured CD8+ T cells from PBMCs, collected from culture after CMV antigen stimulation. CDR3 protein: CASSLGGGNGYTF. CDR3 sequence (DNA): TGTGCCAGCAGCTTAGGTGGAGGGAATGGCTACACCTTC. Full variable domain (outside the CDR3, taken from reference TRBV7-9 and TRBJ1-2): DTGVSQNPRHKITKRGQNVTFRCDPISEHNRLYWYRQTLGQGPEFLTYFQNEAQLEKSRLLSDRFSAERPKGSFSTLEIQRTEQGDSAMYLCASSLGGGNGYTFGSGTRLTVV.